The TCR beta chain described here comes from a study of T cells after posttransplantation cyclophosphamide. A marrow graft followed busulfan-fludarabine conditioning, with cyclophosphamide on days +3 and +4. Only in-frame clones appear in the TCRdb table, and some are missing; sequencing was by immunoSEQ multiplex PCR. The data show thousands of clones, with 77% seen just once and less than 45% held by the top ten. V trimming: 3 bases; J trimming: 5 bases; junction bases outside the gene matches: 5. The CDR3 runs to 15 residues. The V gene's germline CDR1 is SGHRS and CDR2 YFSETQ. The chain has TRBV5-1 and TRBJ2-7, with 13 bases lining up with TRBD2. The material sequenced was PBMCs, taken about 4 weeks after a stem cell transplant with posttransplant cyclophosphamide. The receptor was derived from a male patient aged 50 to 59 who received an allogeneic stem cell transplant from an unrelated donor, was CMV-positive, and had acute GVHD only. Some T cells may be provided by the graft donor. The CDR3 nucleotides read TGCGCCAGCAGCTCTGGACTAGCGGGAGAGGACGAGCAGTACTTC. It yields the protein CASSSGLAGEDEQYF. Looking up the rest from reference TRBV5-1 and TRBJ2-7 gives the full variable domain: KAGVTQTPRYLIKTRGQQVTLSCSPISGHRSVSWYQQTPGQGLQFLFEYFSETQRNKGNFPGRFSGRQFSNSRSEMNVSTLELGDSALYLCASSSGLAGEDEQYFGPGTRLTVT.